This TCR beta chain is drawn from a study of cytomegalovirus exposure and HLA in healthy donors. PCR primers comprised 60 Vbeta and 13 Jbeta primers. TCRdb's copy holds only in-frame clones and misses some; the assay was immunoSEQ multiplex PCR. In the table there are about 130,000 clones, about 76% of which are singletons. V lost 3 bases, J lost 1 base, and 13 bases lay in between. CDR3 size: 15 residues. CDR1 and CDR2 from the germline V gene are SGHRS and YFSETQ. The chain is built from TRBV5-1 and TRBJ1-1; a weak D match, TRBD1 (6 bases). The specimen sequenced was PBMCs. The receptor comes from a woman aged 60-75 years in good health and CMV-seropositive. The DNA for the CDR3 is TGCGCCAGCAGCTGGGGGGGGGCTTGGAACACTGAAGCTTTCTTT. This translates into CASSWGGAWNTEAFF.